The present T cell receptor (beta chain) was sequenced within a study of T cell changes during pregnancy in multiple sclerosis. TCRdb's copy holds only in-frame clones and misses some; the assay was immunoSEQ multiplex PCR. The sample consists of some 17,000 clones, roughly 88% of them appearing once. This TCR was recovered from a female donor in good health, enrolled as a control in a pregnancy study. This specimen consisted of CD8+ T cells from peripheral blood mononuclear cells, obtained after pregnancy.

CDR3 residues: CASRQGADEKLFF. As DNA, the CDR3 is TGTGCCAGTAGGCAGGGTGCGGATGAAAAACTGTTTTTT. The chain uses TRBV19 and TRBJ1-4, with D tentatively TRBD1 (5 bases). This CDR3 has 13 amino acids. V shed 6 bases and J shed 6 bases, with 11 bases lying between them. Germline V CDR1 and CDR2: LNHDA, SQIVND (reference sequence).